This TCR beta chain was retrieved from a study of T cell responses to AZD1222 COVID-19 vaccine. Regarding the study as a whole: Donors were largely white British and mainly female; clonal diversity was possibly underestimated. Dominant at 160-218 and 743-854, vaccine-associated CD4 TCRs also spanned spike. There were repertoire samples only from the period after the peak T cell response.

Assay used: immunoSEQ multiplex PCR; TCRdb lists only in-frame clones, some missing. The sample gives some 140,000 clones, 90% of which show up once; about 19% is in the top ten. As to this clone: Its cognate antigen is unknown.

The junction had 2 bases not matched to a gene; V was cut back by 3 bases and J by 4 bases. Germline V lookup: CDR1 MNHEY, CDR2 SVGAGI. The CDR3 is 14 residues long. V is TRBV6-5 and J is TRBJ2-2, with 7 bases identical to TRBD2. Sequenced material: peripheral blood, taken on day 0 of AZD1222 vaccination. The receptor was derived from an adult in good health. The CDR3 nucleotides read TGTGCCAGCAGTTATGGGGAGGGCACCGGGGAGCTGTTTTTT. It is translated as CASSYGEGTGELFF.